A selection of T cell receptor beta chains follows, all from one sample in a study of blood T cell repertoires in COVID-19. Some clones are missing from TCRdb's copy, which holds only in-frame ones; the method was immunoSEQ multiplex PCR. The sample has some 45,000 clones; 85% to 95% are singletons. Sequenced material: peripheral blood. The receptors originated from a man aged 55 to 70 with COVID-19, enrolled during active disease. Each CDR3 is given with its conserved first and last residue. Fields, in order: D gene, clone size, V gene, J gene, CDR3 protein, CDR3 DNA. A D gene is named only where the DNA matches it firmly. Expanded clones are given a class, and other clones once, few, many or no size at all.

TRBD1,-,TRBV9,TRBJ1-3,CASSEGTGFSGNTIYF,TGTGCCAGCAGCGAAGGGACAGGCTTCTCTGGAAACACCATATATTTT
-,-,TRBV24-1,TRBJ1-5,CATSDFGNRPQHF,TGTGCCACCAGTGATTTCGGGAATCGGCCCCAGCATTTT
TRBD2,-,TRBV18,TRBJ2-1,CASSPAGLAGPYNEQFF,TGTGCCAGCTCACCCGCGGGACTAGCGGGACCCTACAATGAGCAGTTCTTC
-,-,TRBV27,TRBJ2-1,CASNTGTRGGAQFF,TGTGCCAGCAACACCGGGACCCGTGGCGGGGCGCAGTTCTTC
-,-,TRBV5-4,TRBJ1-5,CASSHQQGGSNQPQHF,TGTGCCAGCAGCCACCAACAGGGCGGTAGCAATCAGCCCCAGCATTTT
-,-,TRBV2,TRBJ1-5,CASSKNRQVNQPQHF,TGTGCCAGCTCCAAGAATCGACAGGTTAATCAGCCCCAGCATTTT
-,-,TRBV7-9,TRBJ2-2,CASSRKTGTGELFF,TGTGCCAGCAGCCGGAAAACGGGGACCGGGGAGCTGTTTTTT
-,-,TRBV5-8,TRBJ2-1,CASSFRFF,TGTGCCAGCAGCTTCAGGTTCTTC
TRBD1,-,TRBV7-2,TRBJ2-7,CASVNRGTSYEQYF,TGTGCCAGTGTGAACAGGGGCACCTCCTACGAGCAGTACTTC
-,-,TRBV15,TRBJ1-2,CATSRDFPELSYGYTF,TGTGCCACCAGCAGAGATTTTCCCGAGCTAAGCTATGGCTACACCTTC
TRBD2,-,TRBV5-1,TRBJ2-2,CASSLRPSGETGELFF,TGCGCCAGCAGCTTGAGGCCTAGCGGGGAAACCGGGGAGCTGTTTTTT
-,-,TRBV18,TRBJ1-3,CASSPQTGHSGNTIYF,TGTGCCAGCTCACCGCAGACAGGTCACTCTGGAAACACCATATATTTT
TRBD1,-,TRBV30,TRBJ2-2,CAWRSGGTNTGELFF,TGTGCCTGGCGATCAGGGGGAACGAACACCGGGGAGCTGTTTTTT
-,-,TRBV18,TRBJ2-7,CASSPLGGSEQYF,TGTGCCAGCTCACCACTCGGGGGAAGCGAGCAGTACTTC
-,-,TRBV6-2/TRBV6-3,TRBJ1-2,CASSYPENYGYTF,TGTGCCAGCAGTTACCCAGAAAACTATGGCTACACCTTC
TRBD1,-,TRBV2,TRBJ2-2,CASSRQGTNTGELFF,TGTGCCAGCAGTCGACAGGGAACGAACACCGGGGAGCTGTTTTTT
-,-,TRBV7-2,TRBJ2-2,CASSSEPRYTGELFF,TGTGCCAGCAGTTCCGAACCCAGATACACCGGGGAGCTGTTTTTT
-,-,TRBV18,TRBJ1-3,CASSPSQLTGNTIYF,TGTGCCAGCTCACCATCACAGCTTACGGGAAACACCATATATTTT
-,-,TRBV24-1,TRBJ1-1,CATSDSRGRNTEAFF,TGTGCCACCAGTGATTCTCGGGGGAGGAACACTGAAGCTTTCTTT
-,-,TRBV6-5,TRBJ1-4,CASNFGATNEKLFF,TGTGCCAGCAATTTCGGAGCAACTAATGAAAAACTGTTTTTT
TRBD2,-,TRBV18,TRBJ2-1,CASSRGGTTYNEQFF,TGTGCCAGCTCACGCGGAGGGACTACCTACAATGAGCAGTTCTTC
TRBD2,-,TRBV6-5,TRBJ2-7,CASSLGLAGGKEQYF,TGTGCCAGCAGCCTGGGACTAGCGGGGGGCAAAGAGCAGTACTTC
-,-,TRBV7-2,TRBJ2-7,CASSLGTSSTYEQYF,TGTGCCAGCAGCTTAGGAACTAGCAGCACCTACGAGCAGTACTTC
-,-,TRBV3-1/TRBV3-2,TRBJ1-5,CASSQGRQPQHF,TGTGCCAGCAGCCAAGGGAGGCAGCCCCAGCATTTT
-,-,TRBV12-3/TRBV12-4,TRBJ2-2,CASSLFSGELFF,TGTGCCAGCAGTTTATTCTCCGGGGAGCTGTTTTTT
TRBD1,-,TRBV6-5,TRBJ1-1,CASRQGDSEAFF,TGTGCCAGCAGGCAAGGGGACAGTGAAGCTTTCTTT
-,-,TRBV7-8,TRBJ1-1,CASSFDRGAATEAFF,TGTGCCAGCAGCTTTGACCGGGGGGCGGCCACTGAAGCTTTCTTT
TRBD1,-,TRBV19,TRBJ1-2,CASSSSHRGGYTF,TGTGCCAGTAGTTCTTCCCACAGGGGTGGCTACACCTTC
-,once,TRBV6-5,TRBJ1-1,CASSYQEDQKAFF,TGTGCCAGCAGTTACCAAGAGGATCAAAAAGCTTTCTTT
-,-,TRBV6-1,TRBJ1-2,CASSEIPMLGRGNYGYTF,TGTGCCAGCAGTGAAATCCCTATGTTAGGCAGAGGGAACTATGGCTACACCTTC
TRBD1,-,TRBV7-3,TRBJ1-1,CASSPGTANTEAFF,TGTGCCAGCAGCCCCGGGACAGCGAACACTGAAGCTTTCTTT
-,-,TRBV6-4,TRBJ2-7,CASSDSVWDTPYEQYF,TGTGCCAGCAGTGACTCGGTGTGGGACACCCCCTACGAGCAGTACTTC
-,-,TRBV11-3,TRBJ1-1,CASSLDSTMNTEAFF,TGTGCCAGCAGCTTAGACAGCACTATGAACACTGAAGCTTTCTTT
-,once,TRBV18,TRBJ1-5,CASSLNRDGNQPQHF,TGTGCCAGCTCACTAAACAGGGACGGCAATCAGCCCCAGCATTTT
-,-,TRBV19,TRBJ2-7,CASSRTSYEQYF,TGTGCCAGTAGCAGGACTTCCTACGAGCAGTACTTC
-,-,TRBV6-5,TRBJ1-4,CASSSLRGRGEKLFF,TGTGCCAGCAGTTCCCTCCGAGGGCGCGGAGAAAAACTGTTTTTT
-,-,TRBV7-9,TRBJ1-2,CAGSRGTWYGYTF,TGTGCCGGCAGCCGAGGGACTTGGTATGGCTACACCTTC
-,-,TRBV9,TRBJ1-4,CASSVGGTMGELFF,TGTGCCAGCAGCGTAGGAGGGACAATGGGAGAACTGTTTTTT
TRBD2,few,TRBV7-6,TRBJ2-2,CASSGLAGAMGRSGELFF,TGTGCCAGCAGCGGACTAGCGGGAGCAATGGGAAGGAGCGGGGAGCTGTTTTTT
-,-,TRBV18,TRBJ1-5,CASSPRGGQNQPQHF,TGTGCCAGCTCACCCCGCGGCGGTCAGAATCAGCCCCAGCATTTT
-,once,TRBV19,TRBJ2-2,CASSIMEGRAGELFF,TGTGCCAGTAGTATAATGGAGGGAAGGGCCGGGGAGCTGTTTTTT
TRBD1,-,TRBV2,TRBJ1-1,CASSPQGAINTEAFF,TGTGCCAGCAGTCCACAGGGGGCCATAAACACTGAAGCTTTCTTT
-,-,TRBV3-1/TRBV3-2,TRBJ2-2,CASSRLGFNTGELFF,TGTGCCAGCAGCAGACTAGGATTCAACACCGGGGAGCTGTTTTTT
-,once,TRBV27,TRBJ1-4,CASRPEYATNEKLFF,TGTGCCAGCAGACCTGAGTATGCAACTAATGAAAAACTGTTTTTT
TRBD1,-,TRBV6-6,TRBJ2-7,CASSPDRATYEQYF,TGTGCCAGCAGTCCCGACAGGGCCACCTACGAGCAGTACTTC
TRBD2,-,TRBV19,TRBJ2-5,CASSSPRGGREPRETQYF,TGTGCCAGTAGTTCCCCCCGCGGGGGGCGGGAACCCCGAGAGACCCAGTACTTC
-,-,TRBV29-1,TRBJ1-1,CSVSGRMNTEAFF,TGCAGCGTTTCAGGGCGCATGAACACTGAAGCTTTCTTT
TRBD2,-,TRBV5-5,TRBJ2-1,CASSSGDGRGAYNEQFF,TGTGCCAGCAGCTCTGGGGATGGGAGGGGAGCTTACAATGAGCAGTTCTTC